These T cell receptor beta chains were read from a single sample in a study of a mutant IDH1 vaccine in newly diagnosed glioma. Clones were read by immunoSEQ multiplex PCR, and TCRdb kept only the in-frame ones, dropping some. The profile covers under 65,000 clones, with approximately 81% appearing a single time and about a fifth taken by the ten largest. This material consisted of PBMCs, taken from a glioma patient treated with radiotherapy, temozolomide or both. The origin of the receptors is a man between 18 and 35 years old with glioma. CDR3s include the opening cysteine and the closing phenylalanine or tryptophan. The D gene is left open where the match is weak. Clone size appears in some rows only: once, few, many, or a class for an expanded clone.

. | TRBD1 | TRBJ1-2 | TRBV5-6 | TGTGCCAGCAGCTCGGGACTAGCAGGGGGGCAGGTGTATGGCTACACCTTC | CASSSGLAGGQVYGYTF
. | . | TRBJ2-7 | TRBV15 | TGTGCCACCGGTACTAGGCACCACGAGCAGTACTTC | CATGTRHHEQYF
. | . | TRBJ1-5 | TRBV5-5 | TGTGCCAGCAGCTTGGGGCTTAGCAATCAGCCCCAGCATTTT | CASSLGLSNQPQHF
. | . | TRBJ1-2 | TRBV7-8 | TGTGCCAGCAGCTTAGAATGGCAGGGTGCTAACTATGGCTACACCTTC | CASSLEWQGANYGYTF
few | . | TRBJ1-5 | TRBV19 | TGTGCCAGTAGTGACCACAGAACCAGGAAGAATCAGCCCCAGCATTTT | CASSDHRTRKNQPQHF
. | . | TRBJ1-4 | TRBV30 | TGTGCCTGGAGTGTAGGGGGGGGCGAAAAACTGTTTTTT | CAWSVGGGEKLFF
. | . | TRBJ2-7 | TRBV6-6 | TGTGCCATCTCCCCCGGAGGGCGCCCCTACGAGCAGTACTTC | CAISPGGRPYEQYF
. | . | TRBJ2-3 | TRBV4-1 | TGCGCCAGCAGCCAAGATTACTTCACAGATACGCAGTATTTT | CASSQDYFTDTQYF
. | . | TRBJ1-3 | TRBV5-6 | TGTGCCAGCAACCCACGCCATGGTAGTGGAAACACCATATATTTT | CASNPRHGSGNTIYF
once | . | TRBJ1-3 | TRBV6-5 | TGTGCCAGCAGTTCACCCCGGAGGAGCTCTGGAAACACCATATATTTT | CASSSPRRSSGNTIYF
. | . | TRBJ2-1 | TRBV5-4 | TGTGCCAGCAGCCAACCCTTAGTATGGGGGTCCTACAATGAGCAGTTCTTC | CASSQPLVWGSYNEQFF
. | TRBD1 | TRBJ2-2 | TRBV6-5 | TGTGCCAGCAGTTACACAGACAGGGCAACCGGGGAGCTGTTTTTT | CASSYTDRATGELFF
. | . | TRBJ1-2 | TRBV4-1 | TGCGCCAGCAGCCAAGATCCGGGTCGGGGCTACACCTTC | CASSQDPGRGYTF
. | . | TRBJ1-6 | TRBV2 | TGTGCCAGCAGTGGTACCTTTGTTTCACCCCTCCACTTT | CASSGTFVSPLHF
few | . | TRBJ2-7 | TRBV12-1 | TGTGCCAGCAGACTTCGCTCGGATGGAGGACTCTCCTACGAGCAGTACTTC | CASRLRSDGGLSYEQYF
once | TRBD2 | TRBJ2-7 | TRBV4-3 | TGCGCCAGCAGCCAAGAGACCGGGGAATGGGGGACTAGCGGGGGAAAGCAGTACTTC | CASSQETGEWGTSGGKQYF
. | TRBD2 | TRBJ2-7 | TRBV2 | TGTGCCAGCAGTGACCTCTTCTCCGCGGGAGAGTACTACGAGCAGTACTTC | CASSDLFSAGEYYEQYF
. | TRBD1 | TRBJ1-1 | TRBV12-5 | TGTGCTAGTGCCGGTACAGGGGTCCGCGGGGCTTTCTTT | CASAGTGVRGAFF
. | . | TRBJ1-2 | TRBV11-2 | TGTGCCAGCAGCTTTCAAGCTAACTATGGCTACACCTTC | CASSFQANYGYTF
. | . | TRBJ2-4 | TRBV4-3 | TGCGCCAGCAGCCAAGTTACCGGGGGCGAGGACAAAAACATTCAGTACTTC | CASSQVTGGEDKNIQYF
. | . | TRBJ1-4 | TRBV4-3 | TGCGCCAGCAGCCAAGATCGTCGGCAGGGAGGTGAAAAACTGTTTTTT | CASSQDRRQGGEKLFF
. | TRBD1 | TRBJ2-2 | TRBV19 | TGTGCCAGTAGCCCGGACAGGGTAGTTGGTACCGGGGAGCTGTTTTTT | CASSPDRVVGTGELFF
. | . | TRBJ1-2 | TRBV4-2 | TGTGCCAGCAACAAAGGAAGCACCGGCTACACCTTC | CASNKGSTGYTF
. | . | TRBJ1-3 | TRBV7-2 | TGTGCCAGCAGTTCCCTCTCTGGAAACACCATATATTTT | CASSSLSGNTIYF
. | . | TRBJ1-1 | TRBV5-6 | TGTGCCAGCAGCTTGTACGGGACGCCCACTGAAGCTTTCTTT | CASSLYGTPTEAFF
. | . | TRBJ1-1 | TRBV5-6 | TGTGCCAGCACCTTCGGAAGGGACCTAATGAACACTGAAGCTTTCTTT | CASTFGRDLMNTEAFF
once | . | TRBJ2-7 | TRBV25-1 | TGTGCCAGCAGTGAATGGGGGCGGAGGGTGGGGAACCACGAGCAGTACTTC | CASSEWGRRVGNHEQYF
. | . | TRBJ1-1 | TRBV19 | TGTGCCAGTAGATCCGGGGGGAACACTGAAGCTTTCTTT | CASRSGGNTEAFF
once | TRBD1 | TRBJ2-7 | TRBV6-5 | TGTGCCAGCAGTAGAACAGGGGGAGTTGGCTACGAGCAGTACTTC | CASSRTGGVGYEQYF
. | . | TRBJ2-5 | TRBV9 | TGTGCCAGCAGCCCCTGGGGTGGGGCAGAGACCCAGTACTTC | CASSPWGGAETQYF
once | . | TRBJ1-1 | TRBV5-4 | TGTGCCAGCAGCCTAGGCCAAGCTGAAGCTTTCTTT | CASSLGQAEAFF
. | . | TRBJ1-2 | TRBV15 | TGTGCCACCAGCAGAGATCCCCCGGGGGCTCGGGGCTACACCTTC | CATSRDPPGARGYTF
. | . | TRBJ1-5 | TRBV9 | TGTGCCAGCAGCGTAGAGGGACGCAGCAATCAGCCCCAGCATTTT | CASSVEGRSNQPQHF
. | . | TRBJ2-7 | TRBV5-1 | TGCGCCAGCAGCTTGTCACAGGTGGCATACGAGCAGTACTTC | CASSLSQVAYEQYF
. | . | TRBJ2-6 | TRBV7-8 | TGTGCCAGCAGCTTAGGTGTCTCTGGGGCCAACGTCCTGACTTTC | CASSLGVSGANVLTF
few | TRBD1 | TRBJ1-5 | TRBV28 | TGTGCCAGCAGTACGACAGGGAGGCGTCTGGCCCAGCATTTT | CASSTTGRRLAQHF
. | . | TRBJ1-1 | TRBV6-1 | TGTGCCAGCAGTAATTACAGGGCCGGCACTGAAGCTTTCTTT | CASSNYRAGTEAFF
. | . | TRBJ2-7 | TRBV19 | TGTGCCAGTAGTCCCGGGACTGGAGGTCTGGACGAGCAGTACTTC | CASSPGTGGLDEQYF
. | . | TRBJ1-1 | TRBV19 | TGTGCCAGTAGTATAGTTCTAAACGAGGAGGCTGAAGCTTTCTTT | CASSIVLNEEAEAFF
. | TRBD2 | TRBJ2-7 | TRBV27 | TGTGCCAGCAGACCCCGCCGCGCAGGGAGGGGCAACGAGCAGTACTTC | CASRPRRAGRGNEQYF
. | . | TRBJ1-5 | TRBV2 | TGTGCCAGCAGTCCCCGGGGGGGAGACAGCAATCAGCCCCAGCATTTT | CASSPRGGDSNQPQHF
few | . | TRBJ2-6 | TRBV30 | TGTGCCTGGAGTGGGACACGGGTGCTTAGGGGGGCCAACGTCCTGACTTTC | CAWSGTRVLRGANVLTF
. | . | TRBJ1-1 | TRBV5-1 | TGCGCCAGCAGCCGACAGTCCTCGGGCATGAACACTGAAGCTTTCTTT | CASSRQSSGMNTEAFF
. | . | TRBJ1-6 | TRBV19 | TGTGCCAGTAGTAGGGCGGGGGTCAATTCACCCCTCCACTTT | CASSRAGVNSPLHF
. | TRBD1 | TRBJ1-5 | TRBV7-2 | TGTGCCAGCAGCTCGGACAGGGGGAATCAGCCCCAGCATTTT | CASSSDRGNQPQHF
. | . | TRBJ2-1 | TRBV4-3 | TGCGCCAGCAGCCAAGAAAGGGCTTTATTAAGGGAGCAGTTCTTC | CASSQERALLREQFF
few | TRBD1 | TRBJ2-1 | TRBV19 | TGTGCCAGTAGTATACCCGGGACAGGGGGCCGGAATGAGCAGTTCTTC | CASSIPGTGGRNEQFF
. | . | TRBJ1-2 | TRBV29-1 | TGCAGCGTCCCGGAGGGGAGGGACTATGGCTACACCTTC | CSVPEGRDYGYTF
. | . | TRBJ1-2 | TRBV10-3 | TGTGCCATCAGTGAGAGCGGCAGGGTATATGGCTACACCTTC | CAISESGRVYGYTF
. | . | TRBJ2-1 | TRBV7-2 | TGTGCCAGCAGCTTAACCTACAATGAGCAGTTCTTC | CASSLTYNEQFF
. | . | TRBJ1-1 | TRBV18 | TGTGCCAGCTCACCATTGGCCGGCGGACCCTGGGGGGAAGCTTTCTTT | CASSPLAGGPWGEAFF
. | TRBD2 | TRBJ2-1 | TRBV10-3 | TGTGCCATCAGTAGCCTGACTAGCGGGGGGACGGAGCAGTTCTTC | CAISSLTSGGTEQFF
. | . | TRBJ1-6 | TRBV10-1 | TGCGCCAGCAGTTCCCGGACAGTAAATTCACCCCTCCACTTT | CASSSRTVNSPLHF
. | . | TRBJ2-3 | TRBV30 | TGTGCCTGGAGTGAACAGTTAGGTACAGATACGCAGTATTTT | CAWSEQLGTDTQYF
. | TRBD2 | TRBJ2-3 | TRBV9 | TGTGCCAGCAGCGTAGGGACTAGCGGGGTCACAGATACGCAGTATTTT | CASSVGTSGVTDTQYF
. | . | TRBJ1-5 | TRBV30 | TGTGCCTGGGGGGCACTAGGCAATCAGCCCCAGCATTTT | CAWGALGNQPQHF
. | . | TRBJ2-6 | TRBV29-1 | TGCAGCGTTACGTGGGGGCCTGGGGCCAACGTCCTGACTTTC | CSVTWGPGANVLTF